These 30 T cell receptor beta chains came from one sample sequenced in a study of beta chain features in type 1 diabetes. As every portion of the isolated RNA was reverse transcribed, the sequencing read expressed TCRB transcripts. Sequenced by immunoSEQ multiplex PCR; TCRdb stores in-frame clones only, minus some. Of about 220,000 clones in the sample, approximately 11% were seen once. Sequenced input: central memory CD4+ T cells from blood. Every receptor here comes from a young man in good health.

Ten or more counts support this clone. The V gene is TRBV30, the J gene TRBJ1-3, with unresolved D. The germline gives CDR1 GTSNPN, CDR2 SVGIG (reference sequence). There are 11 residues in the CDR3. V was trimmed by 3 bases and J by 2 bases, leaving 2 bases between them. In DNA, the CDR3 is TGTGCCTGGAGGCCTGGAAACACCATATATTTT. Translating gives CAWRPGNTIYF.

The chain employs TRBV4-3 and TRBJ2-2; 11 bases are a match to TRBD1. CDR1 and CDR2 (germline): LGHNA, YSLEER. This CDR3 has 15 amino acids. With 2 bases clipped from V and 11 bases from J, the junction kept 7 bases outside the gene matches. This CDR3 is CASSQTGTGGAELFF. CDR3 nucleotides: TGCGCCAGCAGCCAAACCGGGACAGGGGGAGCAGAGCTGTTTTTT.

The chain joins TRBV6-1 to TRBJ1-2; 9 positions match TRBD1. The CDR3 is 14 residues long. After removal of 5 bases from V and 4 bases from J, the junction contained 5 bases not matched to a gene. The germline V gene has CDR1 MNHNS and CDR2 SASEGT. This chain's CDR3 is CASSPTGGGYGYTF. The DNA of the CDR3 is TGTGCCAGCAGTCCTACAGGGGGCGGCTATGGCTACACCTTC.

This clone was found a few times. An end of the junction does not agree with germline; a read error may underlie this. The chain uses TRBV5-5 and TRBJ2-2; 11 nucleotides line up with TRBD2. The CDR3 totals 16 residues. Germline CDR1 and CDR2: SGHKS and YYEKEE (reference sequence). The CDR3 DNA follows: TGCGCCAGCAGCCAAGCTGCTAGCGGGAGGACCGGGGAGCTGTTTTTT. This encodes CASSQAASGRTGELFF.

The sample holds a few counts of this clone. The sample carries other DNA sequences with the same CDR3. V and J are TRBV29-1 and TRBJ2-7; D possibly corresponds to TRBD1 (6 bases). Germline V gene lookup returns CDR1 SQVTM and CDR2 ANQGSEA. V was pared by 5 bases and J by 3 bases, with 11 bases between. The CDR3 has 12 residues. CDR3 nucleotides: TGCAGCGTTTCGGGCAGGGGCTACGAGCAGTACTTC. This sequence encodes CSVSGRGYEQYF.

The chain recombines TRBV6-5 with TRBJ1-4; no clear D. The CDR3 consists of 13 residues. From germline, CDR1 is MNHEY and CDR2 SVGAGI. The V end was cut by 5 bases, the J end by 7 bases, with 11 bases between. The CDR3 region has the DNA TGTGCCAGCAGTCGGGAGCACAGTGAAAAACTGTTTTTT. Amino acid sequence: CASSREHSEKLFF.

The J gene is TRBJ1-4, the V gene TRBV15; possibly TRBD1 for D (5 bases). This CDR3 spans 14 amino acids. Looked up from germline, CDR1 is LNHNV and CDR2 is YYDKDF (reference sequence). V lost 5 bases, J lost 7 bases, and 14 bases lay in between. The CDR3 reads CATSDPGLSEKLFF. The CDR3 DNA reads as TGTGCCACCAGCGATCCGGGACTAAGTGAAAAACTGTTTTTT.

V and J are TRBV6-6 and TRBJ2-1; D ambiguous. Germline V gives CDR1 MNHNY, CDR2 SVGAGI (reference sequence). The CDR3 covers 13 residues. Trimming removed 7 bases from V and 6 bases from J, with 13 bases in between. The CDR3 here is CASMKTALNEQFF. CDR3 nucleotides: TGTGCCAGCATGAAGACGGCCCTCAATGAGCAGTTCTTC.

The V call is TRBV5-1, the J call TRBJ1-4; the D is unclear. Germline loops: CDR1 SGHRS, CDR2 YFSETQ. V dropped 0 bases and J dropped 2 bases, with 11 bases sitting between them. The CDR3 sequence is 16 residues long. CDR3 region: CASSLGPLGTNEKLFF. CDR3 in DNA: TGCGCCAGCAGCTTGGGCCCCCTGGGGACTAATGAAAAACTGTTTTTT.

This clone was seen more than once but under ten times. The gene calls are TRBV7-6 and TRBJ2-7, with TRBD2 matching 11 bases. The V gene end was trimmed by 5 bases and the J gene end by 4 bases; junction bases not matched to a gene: 7. The CDR3 extends over 15 amino acids. Germline CDR1 SGHVS, CDR2 FNYEAQ. This chain's CDR3 is CASSRVTSGIYEQYF. The CDR3 DNA is TGTGCCAGCAGCCGCGTGACTAGCGGGATATACGAGCAGTACTTC.

This clone was detected only a few times. The V call is TRBV7-3, the J call TRBJ2-3; the match to TRBD1 covers 8 bases. The CDR3 sequence is 15 residues long. CDR1 is SGHTA and CDR2 is FQGTGA in the germline V gene. V shed 6 bases and J 1 base; nucleotides not matched to a gene: 6. The CDR3 nucleotides read TGTGCCAGCAGACTGGGACAGGAACGCACAGATACGCAGTATTTT. Amino acid sequence: CASRLGQERTDTQYF.

This sequence joins TRBV5-1 and TRBJ2-1; 10 bases match TRBD2. V gave up 5 bases and J gave up 1 base; unmatched junction bases: 9. The CDR3 contains 17 residues. Per germline, CDR1 SGHRS and CDR2 YFSETQ. The CDR3 coding sequence is TGCGCCAGCAGGAGGACTAGCGGAGAGCTTTCCTACAATGAGCAGTTCTTC. Its translation: CASRRTSGELSYNEQFF.

As to this clone: This sample also contains other DNA sequences that code for the same CDR3. The chain links TRBV29-1 to TRBJ2-7; 7 nucleotides agree with TRBD1. Unmatched junction bases numbered 11, after V lost 7 bases and J lost 5 bases. Germline V gene sequence: CDR1 SQVTM, CDR2 ANQGSEA. This CDR3 comprises 13 residues. CDR3 in amino acids: CSGQTGSPDEQYF. The CDR3 coding sequence is TGCAGCGGGCAGACAGGGTCCCCCGACGAGCAGTACTTC.

The gene calls are TRBV15 and TRBJ1-2; TRBD1 matches 10 bases. The CDR3 length is 16 residues. J gave up 6 bases and V 3 bases, and 10 bases lay outside the gene matches. Germline-derived CDR1 and CDR2 are LNHNV and YYDKDF (reference sequence). The CDR3 here is CATSRGSGTGAHGYTF. The CDR3 DNA is TGTGCCACCAGCAGGGGTTCCGGGACAGGGGCCCATGGCTACACCTTC.

This clone was counted a few times. The gene calls are TRBV10-3 and TRBJ2-3; TRBD2 matches 9 bases. With 6 bases clipped from V and 4 bases from J, the junction kept 8 bases outside the gene matches. This CDR3 contains 15 residues. CDR1 and CDR2 from the germline V gene are ENHRY and SYGVKD. The CDR3 spells CAIRAGGSSPDTQYF. The CDR3, as DNA: TGTGCCATCAGGGCGGGAGGGTCTTCACCAGATACGCAGTATTTT.

Turning to this clone: With a much larger clone just one base away, this may be a read error. The chain combines TRBV2 with TRBJ2-7; D gene unclear. This CDR3 has 11 residues. V shed 4 bases and J shed 3 bases, with 4 bases lying between them. Germline loops: CDR1 SNHLY, CDR2 FYNNEI. This CDR3 is CASSAVYEQYF. The CDR3, as DNA: TGTGCCAGCAGTGCGGTCTACGAGCAGTACTTC. The full variable domain, its missing parts supplied by reference TRBV2 and TRBJ2-7, is EPEVTQTPSHQVTQMGQEVILRCVPISNHLYFYWYRQILGQKVEFLVSFYNNEISEKSEIFDDQFSVERPDGSNFTLKIRSTKLEDSAMYFCASSAVYEQYFGPGTRLTVT.

A few counts support this clone. This chain uses TRBV29-1 with TRBJ2-7; 7 positions match TRBD2. The CDR3 length is 14 residues. CDR1 is SQVTM and CDR2 is ANQGSEA in the germline V gene. With 4 bases clipped from V and 6 bases from J, the junction kept 12 bases outside the gene matches. The CDR3 here is CSVALTSEAAEQYF. CDR3 coding DNA: TGCAGCGTTGCCCTCACTAGCGAAGCCGCCGAGCAGTACTTC.

This clone was found a few times. The chain is built from TRBV28 and TRBJ1-4; D is unclear. The CDR3 loop spans 15 amino acids. V was pared by 3 bases and J by 4 bases, with 12 bases between. CDR1 and CDR2 from the germline V gene are MDHEN and SYDVKM. Here the CDR3 DNA reads TGTGCCAGCAGTTTGTCTGGACGCCGTAATGAAAAACTGTTTTTT. Amino acids: CASSLSGRRNEKLFF.

This sequence joins TRBV19 and TRBJ2-5; D is unclear. The V gene's germline CDR1 is LNHDA and CDR2 SQIVND (reference sequence). The CDR3 extends over 13 amino acids. The V end lost 9 bases, the J end lost 1 base, and 12 bases lay between the germline ends. CDR3 in amino acids: CASSLRGQETQYF. The CDR3 nucleotides read TGTGCCAGCTCCCTTCGAGGCCAAGAGACCCAGTACTTC. Drawing the rest from reference TRBV19 and TRBJ2-5, the complete variable domain is DGGITQSPKYLFRKEGQNVTLSCEQNLNHDAMYWYRQDPGQGLRLIYYSQIVNDFQKGDIAEGYSVSREKKESFPLTVTSAQKNPTAFYLCASSLRGQETQYFGPGTRLLVL.

The gene calls are TRBV29-1 and TRBJ2-5, with D perhaps matching TRBD2 (7 bases). The CDR3 spans 13 residues. Germline lookup yields CDR1 SQVTM and CDR2 ANQGSEA. V lost 8 bases and J lost 4, with 17 bases in between. The CDR3 DNA reads as TGCAGCTGGGAGGGGGATGGGAGAGAGACCCAGTACTTC. As protein: CSWEGDGRETQYF. The variable domain in full, completed from reference TRBV29-1 and TRBJ2-5, reads SAVISQKPSRDICQRGTSLTIQCQVDSQVTMMFWYRQQPGQSLTLIATANQGSEATYESGFVIDKFPISRPNLTFSTLTVSNMSPEDSSIYLCSWEGDGRETQYFGPGTRLLVL.

This clone was observed a few times. V and J are TRBV15 and TRBJ2-1, with D possibly TRBD2 on 5 matching bases. The CDR3 sequence is 16 residues long. Germline CDR1 LNHNV, CDR2 YYDKDF (reference sequence). V was pared by 6 bases and J by 8 bases, with 23 bases between. The CDR3: CATRPFGNERVDEQFF. The CDR3 DNA follows: TGTGCCACCAGGCCTTTTGGGAATGAGAGGGTCGATGAGCAGTTCTTC.

The CDR3 coding sequence is TGTGCCTGGAGCCCTACCCGGGAGCTGTTTTTT. Its protein product is CAWSPTRELFF. The chain employs TRBV30 and TRBJ2-2; D unresolved. With 3 bases removed from V and 9 bases from J, the gap between germline ends came to 8 bases. The germline V gene encodes CDR1 GTSNPN and CDR2 SVGIG (reference sequence). This CDR3 spans 11 amino acids.

This clone was observed a few times. The rearrangement joins TRBV7-2 to TRBJ1-2, with D perhaps matching TRBD1 (6 bases). Germline lookup yields CDR1 SGHTA and CDR2 FQGNSA. Trimming left V 3 bases short and J 4 bases short, with 18 bases between. The CDR3 has 16 residues. As DNA, the CDR3 is TGTGCCAGCAGCTTCACCTGGACAGCCGATGTCTATGGCTACACCTTC. Protein: CASSFTWTADVYGYTF. Variable domain in full (rest from reference TRBV7-2 and TRBJ1-2): GAGVSQSPSNKVTEKGKDVELRCDPISGHTALYWYRQSLGQGLEFLIYFQGNSAPDKSGLPSDRFSAERTGGSVSTLTIQRTQQEDSAVYLCASSFTWTADVYGYTFGSGTRLTVV.

This clone turned up a few times. This sequence joins TRBV19 and TRBJ2-3; a weak D match, TRBD2 (6 bases). The CDR3 loop spans 14 amino acids. Trimming stripped 5 bases from V and 4 bases from J, with 13 bases between. From germline, CDR1 is LNHDA and CDR2 SQIVND (reference sequence). CDR3 nucleotides: TGTGCCAGTAGTTTTCGGGACTCCCCAGATACGCAGTATTTT. Protein: CASSFRDSPDTQYF.

At least ten counts were recorded for this clone. V is TRBV5-1 and J is TRBJ2-1; 11 nucleotides match TRBD2. The CDR3 spans 17 residues. With 0 bases clipped from V and 3 bases from J, the junction kept 5 bases outside the gene matches. From germline, CDR1 is SGHRS and CDR2 YFSETQ. CDR3 protein: CASSLVAGGLNYNEQFF. In DNA, the CDR3 is TGCGCCAGCAGCTTGGTAGCGGGAGGGCTTAACTACAATGAGCAGTTCTTC.

This rearrangement joins TRBV28 to TRBJ2-7; D unclear. There are 12 residues in the CDR3. V dropped 5 bases and J dropped 2 bases, with 7 bases sitting between them. Germline loops: CDR1 MDHEN, CDR2 SYDVKM. The CDR3 coding sequence is TGTGCCAGCAGTCCCCTTGCCTACGAGCAGTACTTC. This encodes CASSPLAYEQYF.

There are a few counts of this clone. The chain has TRBV30 and TRBJ2-5, with D possibly matching TRBD1 (8 bases). Germline-derived CDR1 and CDR2 are GTSNPN and SVGIG (reference sequence). V was trimmed by 0 bases and J by 5 bases, leaving 19 bases between them. The CDR3 consists of 16 residues. The CDR3 protein is CAWSVPINRGGETQYF. In DNA form, the CDR3 reads TGTGCCTGGAGTGTCCCCATTAACAGGGGGGGGGAGACCCAGTACTTC.

This clone has more than one count but fewer than ten. The chain links TRBV5-1 to TRBJ2-1; 9 bases align to TRBD2. This CDR3 contains 16 residues. From germline, CDR1 is SGHRS and CDR2 YFSETQ. Trimming at V came to 0 bases and at J to 10 bases, leaving 11 bases not matched to a gene. The CDR3 DNA reads as TGCGCCAGCAGCTTGGTTAAGTTAGCGGGAGTGGAGGAGCAGTTCTTC. Its protein product is CASSLVKLAGVEEQFF.

The chain links TRBV18 to TRBJ2-5; 9 bases line up with TRBD2. This CDR3 region has 16 residues. Germline assignment: CDR1 KGHSH and CDR2 LQKENI. V was clipped by 1 base and J by 3 bases; unmatched bases: 6. For the CDR3, the DNA is TGTGCCAGCTCACCACGGCTGCAGCGGGAGGAAGAGACCCAGTACTTC. Its protein product is CASSPRLQREEETQYF.

This clone was detected only a few times. The chain carries TRBV28 and TRBJ1-3; 9 bases map to TRBD1. The V and J ends lost 6 bases and 2 bases, in that order; junction bases with no gene match: 8. The germline CDR1 and CDR2 sequences are MDHEN and SYDVKM. CDR3 length: 16 residues. CDR3 DNA sequence: TGTGCCAGCAGCGTAACAGGGGGCACAGCTGGAAACACCATATATTTT. Residues: CASSVTGGTAGNTIYF.